Shown below are 6 T cell receptor beta chains from a single sample sequenced in a study of early T cells in non-severe SARS-CoV-2 infection. MiXCR, applied by TCRdb to the 5' RACE reads, yields one record per CDR3 protein. The sample has over 50,000 distinct CDR3 sequences, around 14% seen once; the top ten hold about 9%. The specimen comprised whole blood, sampled at baseline. The receptors stem from an adult who was a healthcare worker with PCR-confirmed SARS-CoV-2 infection or an uninfected control (not recorded which).

For this clonotype: This may come from a read error, since a much larger clone is one base off. The chain carries TRBV11-2 and TRBJ1-6; 9 bases fit TRBD1. The CDR3 length is 13 residues. Per the germline V gene, CDR1 is SGHAT and CDR2 is FQNNGV. J lost 8 bases, V lost 5 bases, and 1 base had no gene match. The CDR3 reads CASSRTGDSPLHF. CDR3 DNA sequence: TGTGCCAGCAGCCGGACAGGGGATTCACCCCTCCACTTT.

This clonotype was detected a few times. V is TRBV30 and J is TRBJ2-1; 8 bases are shared with TRBD2. The CDR3 sequence is 13 residues long. Germline assignment: CDR1 GTSNPN and CDR2 SVGIG (reference sequence). The J segment lost 9 bases and the V segment lost 0 bases, leaving 4 bases of the junction unmatched. Here the CDR3 reads CAWSVITSGEQFF. CDR3 DNA: TGTGCCTGGAGTGTGATCACTAGCGGTGAGCAGTTCTTC.

This clonotype was observed at least ten times. V and J are TRBV28 and TRBJ2-7, with 10 bases that match TRBD1. V lost 8 bases and J lost 6; bases outside the gene matches: 7. The CDR3 is 13 amino acids. CDR1 MDHEN and CDR2 SYDVKM come from the germline V gene. The CDR3 spells CASRGQGEGEQYF. In nucleotides, the CDR3 is TGTGCCAGCCGCGGACAGGGGGAGGGCGAGCAGTACTTC.

CDR3 residues: CASSPLAGGYRDTQYF. The CDR3 DNA reads TGTGCCAGCAGTCCCTTAGCGGGGGGGTACCGGGATACGCAGTATTTT. V and J are TRBV28 and TRBJ2-3; 11 bases are a match to TRBD2. This CDR3 has 16 residues. Germline V gene sequence: CDR1 MDHEN, CDR2 SYDVKM. With V trimmed by 5 bases and J by 6 bases, 10 bases remained unmatched.

This clonotype was seen repeatedly, ten times or more. This chain links TRBV5-1 with TRBJ2-5; 7 nucleotides agree with TRBD1. V shed 0 bases, J shed 4 bases, and the junction held 9 bases outside the gene matches. The CDR3 is made up of 16 amino acids. Per the germline V gene, CDR1 is SGHRS and CDR2 is YFSETQ. The CDR3 is CASSLGTGEGRETQYF. CDR3 nucleotides: TGCGCCAGCAGCTTGGGAACAGGGGAAGGAAGAGAGACCCAGTACTTC.

This clonotype appeared a few times. The rearrangement joins TRBV27 to TRBJ1-5, with a weak D call TRBD1 (5 bases). V was cut by 5 bases and J by 6 bases, with 14 bases left in between. In germline, CDR1 is MNHEY, CDR2 SMNVEV (reference sequence). The CDR3 totals 14 residues. Here the CDR3 DNA reads TGTGCCAGCAGTCCCGGGGGGGGTGGTCAGCCCCAGCATTTT. Translation gives CASSPGGGGQPQHF.